Each of the 29 T cell receptor beta chains below was sequenced from the same sample in a study of CD8 T cells in Susac syndrome. Random-hexamer reverse transcription was applied to 0.5 to 1 ug RNA. TCRdb analysed the immunoSEQ multiplex PCR reads with MiXCR anew, one entry per CDR3 protein. The sample consists of some 110,000 distinct CDR3 sequences, around 94% of them appearing once. The source material was CD4+ T cells from PBMCs. These receptors were obtained from a human donor in good health.

The genes are TRBV11-3 and TRBJ2-7, with TRBD2 as a possible D gene (6 bases). V was shortened by 2 bases and J by 1 base, with 9 bases between the two germline ends. The length of the CDR3 is 14 residues. The germline V gene encodes CDR1 SGHNT and CDR2 YENEEA. The DNA for the CDR3 is TGTGCCAGCAGCTTATCCAGCGGGTCCTACGAGCAGTACTTC. This translates into CASSLSSGSYEQYF.

The chain combines TRBV4-3 with TRBJ2-2; TRBD1 or TRBD2 may be the D gene (5 bases each). CDR3 length: 16 residues. CDR1 is LGHNA, CDR2 YSLEER, per germline. V was pared by 4 bases and J by 3 bases, with 15 bases between. The CDR3: CASSPFGQGDTGELFF. The CDR3 coding sequence is TGCGCCAGCAGCCCCTTCGGGCAGGGAGACACCGGGGAGCTGTTTTTT.

The rearrangement links TRBV24-1 to TRBJ2-1; the match to TRBD1 covers 7 bases. The CDR3 totals 13 residues. Trimming cost V 2 bases and J 8 bases; bases outside gene matches: 2. Germline V CDR1 and CDR2: KGHDR, SFDVKD. CDR3 sequence (DNA): TGTGCCACCAGTGATTACAGGGGCGATGAGCAGTTCTTC. Translated, it gives CATSDYRGDEQFF.

CDR3 nucleotide sequence: TGTGCCAGCAGTTACCCACACTCAACTAATGAAAAACTGTTTTTT. Protein product: CASSYPHSTNEKLFF. This rearrangement joins TRBV6-2 or TRBV6-3 to TRBJ1-4; D not resolved. Per the germline V gene, CDR1 is MNHEY and CDR2 is SVGEGT. This CDR3 is built from 15 residues. V lost 2 bases to trimming and J lost 0 bases, with 7 bases between them.

V usage is TRBV19 and J usage is TRBJ1-5; 8 positions agree with TRBD1. V was pared by 5 bases and J by 0 bases, with 6 bases of the junction left unmatched. CDR1 is LNHDA and CDR2 is SQIVND in the germline V gene (reference sequence). The CDR3 totals 16 residues. The CDR3 is CASSDRGVYSNQPQHF. The CDR3 region has the DNA TGTGCCAGTAGTGACAGGGGCGTCTATAGCAATCAGCCCCAGCATTTT.

The chain recombines TRBV28 with TRBJ2-1, with 10 bases aligning to TRBD2. The CDR3 is made up of 19 amino acids. The V segment lost 6 bases and the J segment 0 bases; nucleotides outside the gene matches: 14. Per germline, CDR1 MDHEN and CDR2 SYDVKM. CDR3 in amino acids: CASSLTGLAEVFSYNEQFF. DNA of the CDR3: TGTGCCAGCAGCCTAACAGGACTAGCGGAAGTATTCTCCTACAATGAGCAGTTCTTC.

This chain connects TRBV19 to TRBJ1-5; possibly TRBD1 for D (6 bases). The CDR3 is made up of 13 amino acids. Between the trimmed V and J ends, which lost 2 bases and 10 bases, there was a span of 12 bases. CDR1 and CDR2 from the germline V gene are LNHDA and SQIVND (reference sequence). The chain's CDR3 is CASSISTGSPQHF. The CDR3 DNA reads TGTGCCAGTAGTATATCGACAGGCTCACCCCAGCATTTT.

The chain links TRBV6-6 to TRBJ2-7, with TRBD2 as a possible D gene (6 bases). The CDR3 is 13 residues long. V lost 5 bases to trimming and J lost 7 bases, with 15 bases between them. CDR1 is MNHNY, CDR2 SVGAGI, per germline (reference sequence). The CDR3 DNA follows: TGTGCCAGCAGTGATCAGGGACGGGGGGAGCAGTACTTC. Translated: CASSDQGRGEQYF.

The chain joins TRBV10-1 to TRBJ2-5; the match to TRBD2 covers 8 bases. V was clipped by 10 bases and J by 4 bases; unmatched bases: 2. This CDR3 region has 11 residues. Germline V CDR1 and CDR2: WNHNN, SYGVQD (reference sequence). This CDR3 is CATSGRETQYF. The DNA of the CDR3 is TGCGCCACCAGCGGGAGAGAGACCCAGTACTTC.

The chain couples TRBV29-1 to TRBJ2-2; 8 bases fit TRBD2. The CDR3 consists of 14 residues. The V gene's germline CDR1 is SQVTM and CDR2 ANQGSEA. Losses at the gene ends were 4 bases for V and 3 bases for J; bases not matched to a gene: 4. The CDR3 region has the DNA TGCAGCGTTGGGTTCGGGAGGGACACCGGGGAGCTGTTTTTT. As protein: CSVGFGRDTGELFF.

The chain combines TRBV5-4 with TRBJ2-2; D is perhaps TRBD1 or TRBD2 (5 bases each). V dropped 1 base and J dropped 2 bases, with 15 bases sitting between them. This CDR3 region has 17 residues. Germline V gene data show CDR1 as SGHNT and CDR2 as YYREEE (reference sequence). In DNA form, the CDR3 reads TGTGCCAGCAGCTTGAGGGGCGCAGGGAGAAACACCGGGGAGCTGTTTTTT. Encoded protein: CASSLRGAGRNTGELFF.

The chain couples TRBV30 to TRBJ2-7, with TRBD2 matching over 10 bases. J was trimmed by 2 bases and V by 6 bases; bases with no gene match: 4. CDR3 size: 13 residues. Germline-derived CDR1 and CDR2 are GTSNPN and SVGIG (reference sequence). Here the CDR3 reads CACQREGPYEQYF. For the CDR3, the DNA is TGTGCCTGCCAGCGGGAGGGTCCCTACGAGCAGTACTTC.

The chain is built from TRBV3-1 and TRBJ2-7; D unresolved. CDR3 length: 11 amino acids. The V gene's germline CDR1 is LGHDT and CDR2 YNNKEL (reference sequence). V was trimmed by 0 bases and J by 4 bases, leaving 1 base between them. The CDR3 bases are TGTGCCAGCAGCCAAGAGTACGAGCAGTACTTC. Protein product: CASSQEYEQYF.

In this sample, this clonotype turned up a few times. The V call is TRBV6-2 or TRBV6-3, the J call TRBJ2-7; 10 nucleotides align to TRBD2. The CDR3 runs to 16 residues. CDR1 is MNHEY and CDR2 is SVGEGT in the germline V gene. Trimming took 2 bases from V and 2 from J; bases not matched to a gene: 6. The CDR3 spells CASSYGLAEMTYEQYF. In DNA, the CDR3 is TGTGCCAGCAGTTACGGACTAGCGGAGATGACCTACGAGCAGTACTTC.

This clonotype was counted a few times. The chain has TRBV20-1 and TRBJ1-1, with no clear D. The ends were cut back, 0 bases at V and 5 bases at J, with 4 bases in the middle. CDR1 DFQATT and CDR2 SNEGSKA come from the germline V gene (reference sequence). This CDR3 contains 11 residues. CDR3 in DNA: TGCAGTGCTAGAGATCGGACTGAAGCTTTCTTT. It encodes CSARDRTEAFF.

The chain carries TRBV20-1 and TRBJ2-1; TRBD2 agrees at 9 bases. Per germline, CDR1 DFQATT and CDR2 SNEGSKA (reference sequence). The CDR3 runs 15 residues. J lost 7 bases, V lost 2 bases, and 9 bases had no gene match. The CDR3 loop is CSARRFSGSENEQFF. DNA for the CDR3: TGCAGTGCTAGACGATTTAGCGGGAGCGAAAATGAGCAGTTCTTC.

The V call is TRBV6-1, the J call TRBJ2-2; unclear D gene. V lost 6 bases, J lost 0 bases, and 5 bases lay in between. The CDR3 is made up of 13 amino acids. In germline, CDR1 is MNHNS, CDR2 SASEGT. CDR3 residues: CASSPTNTGELFF. CDR3 DNA: TGTGCCAGCAGCCCCACGAACACCGGGGAGCTGTTTTTT.

There are a few counts of this clonotype. The V call is TRBV6-5, the J call TRBJ2-2, with D possibly called TRBD1 or TRBD2 (6 bases each). V lost 5 bases to trimming and J lost 1 base, with 8 bases between them. This CDR3 is 14 amino acids long. Germline V gene lookup returns CDR1 MNHEY and CDR2 SVGAGI. The CDR3 DNA is TGTGCCAGCAGTAGGGGGGTGAACACCGGGGAGCTGTTTTTT. This encodes CASSRGVNTGELFF.

The rearrangement joins TRBV20-1 to TRBJ1-2; D not resolved. The CDR3 length is 15 residues. Trimming removed 3 bases at V and 0 bases at J, with 14 bases between. Germline V lookup: CDR1 DFQATT, CDR2 SNEGSKA (reference sequence). In DNA form, the CDR3 reads TGCAGTGCTAGCAGGCGCAGCCAATCTAACTATGGCTACACCTTC. This gives the protein CSASRRSQSNYGYTF.

V and J are TRBV29-1 and TRBJ1-4; possibly TRBD1 for D (6 bases). The germline V and J ends were trimmed by 4 bases and 8 bases, with 11 bases remaining between them. Looked up from germline, CDR1 is SQVTM and CDR2 is ANQGSEA. The length of the CDR3 is 12 residues. The CDR3 DNA is TGCAGCGTTGGCAGGGGCGGAGAAAAACTGTTTTTT. Translation: CSVGRGGEKLFF.

V usage is TRBV28 and J usage is TRBJ1-1; no clear D. Germline CDR1 reads MDHEN; CDR2 reads SYDVKM. Trimming took off 6 bases at V and 10 bases at J, with 9 bases between the two ends. This CDR3 has 10 amino acids. The CDR3 nucleotides are TGTGCCAGCAGCGGGGAAGGAGCTTTCTTT. Translated, it gives CASSGEGAFF.

CDR3 region: CSVDRGGTEAFF. The CDR3 DNA sequence: TGCAGCGTTGACCGGGGTGGCACTGAAGCTTTCTTT. The J gene is TRBJ1-1, the V gene TRBV29-1; no definite D call. V lost 3 bases, J lost 4 bases, and 9 bases lay in between. CDR1 and CDR2 (germline): SQVTM, ANQGSEA. The CDR3 length is 12 residues.

V gene TRBV5-1 combines with J gene TRBJ1-1; 7 positions match TRBD1. This CDR3 has 14 residues. Germline CDR1 is SGHRS and CDR2 is YFSETQ. The trim removed 2 bases at V and 7 bases at J, leaving 8 bases unmatched. The CDR3 region has the DNA TGCGCCAGCAGCTTCCAGGGGGGCTCAGGTGAAGCTTTCTTT. Translated, it gives CASSFQGGSGEAFF.

The chain is built from TRBV27 and TRBJ1-1; D unresolved. This CDR3 region has 14 residues. CDR1 MNHEY and CDR2 SMNVEV come from the germline V gene (reference sequence). V was cut by 5 bases and J by 0 bases, with 10 bases left in between. CDR3 protein: CASSLADLNTEAFF. The CDR3, as DNA: TGTGCCAGCAGTCTAGCGGACCTGAACACTGAAGCTTTCTTT.

The V gene is TRBV7-2, the J gene TRBJ2-7; the match to TRBD2 covers 9 bases. The germline V gene has CDR1 SGHTA and CDR2 FQGNSA. This CDR3 has 18 residues. Losses at the gene ends were 2 bases for V and 0 bases for J; bases not matched to a gene: 11. The DNA of the CDR3 is TGTGCCAGCAGCTTAAGGGCCCCTAGCGGGGAAAGCTCCTACGAGCAGTACTTC. Its translation: CASSLRAPSGESSYEQYF. The variable domain in full, completed from reference TRBV7-2 and TRBJ2-7, reads GAGVSQSPSNKVTEKGKDVELRCDPISGHTALYWYRQSLGQGLEFLIYFQGNSAPDKSGLPSDRFSAERTGGSVSTLTIQRTQQEDSAVYLCASSLRAPSGESSYEQYFGPGTRLTVT.

This sequence joins TRBV5-1 and TRBJ1-4; TRBD1 aligns across 7 bases. The CDR3 is 15 residues long. Germline CDR1 SGHRS, CDR2 YFSETQ. Trimming at V came to 4 bases and at J to 5 bases, leaving 8 bases not matched to a gene. This chain's CDR3 is CASSRSGTVNEKLFF. CDR3 in DNA: TGCGCCAGCAGCCGGTCCGGGACAGTGAATGAAAAACTGTTTTTT.

This chain links TRBV4-2 with TRBJ2-6; no definite D call. Germline values: CDR1 LGHNA, CDR2 YNFKEQ. This CDR3 region has 16 residues. The V gene lost 0 bases and the J gene lost 2 bases, with 8 bases spanning the gap. This CDR3 reads CASSQDPGTGANVLTF. CDR3 sequence (DNA): TGTGCCAGCAGCCAAGATCCGGGTACTGGGGCCAACGTCCTGACTTTC.

The chain joins TRBV20-1 to TRBJ2-7; 9 bases match TRBD2. J was trimmed by 0 bases and V by 1 base; bases with no gene match: 4. The CDR3 has 15 residues. CDR1 DFQATT and CDR2 SNEGSKA come from the germline V gene (reference sequence). DNA for the CDR3: TGCAGTGCTAGAGGTGGCGGGAGGGCCTCCTACGAGCAGTACTTC. Translated: CSARGGGRASYEQYF.

J is TRBJ2-1 and V is TRBV6-6; 7 bases map to TRBD2. The germline gives CDR1 MNHNY, CDR2 SVGAGI (reference sequence). This CDR3 is 16 amino acids long. With V trimmed by 6 bases and J by 7 bases, 15 bases remained unmatched. CDR3 in DNA: TGTGCCAGCAGGGGGGGGGAGAGGATGGTACTTAATGAGCAGTTCTTC. This translates into CASRGGERMVLNEQFF.